This TCR beta chain was captured by sequencing in a study of blood T cell repertoires in COVID-19. The V end lost 4 bases, the J end lost 0 bases, and 6 bases lay between the germline ends. Germline V lookup: CDR1 SGHTA, CDR2 FQGNSA. This CDR3 contains 13 residues. Original methodology: For nucleated cells, counts were estimated from reference gene primer amplification. TCRdb's copy holds only in-frame clones and misses some; the assay was immunoSEQ multiplex PCR. V and J calls and clone size follow that table, whereas D and trimming were derived from the DNA. The table lists about 330,000 clones, about 87% of them singletons. Participant reports of clinical history set cohort assignment. Donors in Cohort 3 who had recovered were those with two negative PCRs, healthcare professional clearance, or resolution of their symptoms.

The rearrangement links TRBV7-2 to TRBJ1-2, with a tentative D call TRBD1 (5 bases). The sample consisted of PBMCs or T cells enriched from blood (not recorded which). This TCR derives from a woman in her thirties who had recovered from COVID-19. This CDR3 reads CASSSRANYGYTF. CDR3 DNA sequence: TGTGCCAGCAGCTCCAGGGCTAACTATGGCTACACCTTC.